These 30 T cell receptor beta chains share one sample of origin, sequenced in a study of T cells in Graves' hyperthyroidism and ophthalmopathy (dated by TCRdb to between 2018 and 2020). Library generation was performed with multiplex PCR. TCRdb records Illumina HiSeq 2000 as the sequencer. Amplification of TCR beta CDR3 regions was carried out from RNA transcripts. The first round of RT-PCR for the TCR CDR3 was performed with the HTBI primer set and the Qiagen OneStep RT-PCR kit. TCRdb reprocessing: public reads trimmed at Q25 with fastp, clones called with MiXCR, in-frame beta chains kept. All rows with the same CDR3 protein become a single entry with the most common DNA and genes. Within this sample are roughly 400,000 distinct CDR3 sequences, with 25% of them counted one time only. Over 70% of the sample lies in the top ten. The specimen was blood. The source is a man aged 50 to 59 with Graves' hyperthyroidism.

The V gene is TRBV19, the J gene TRBJ1-2; D gene uncertain. CDR3 length equals 11 residues. The germline gives CDR1 LNHDA, CDR2 SQIVND (reference sequence). V lost 3 bases to trimming and J lost 6 bases, with 5 bases between them. The DNA for the CDR3 is TGTGCCAGTAGTATGTTCAATGGCTACACCTTC. Translating it yields CASSMFNGYTF.

This clonotype was seen repeatedly, ten times or more. This sequence joins TRBV29-1 and TRBJ1-1; D ambiguous. The ends were cut back, 2 bases at V and 0 bases at J, with 7 bases in the middle. CDR3 length equals 13 residues. CDR1 and CDR2 from the germline V gene are SQVTM and ANQGSEA. CDR3 nucleotide sequence: TGCAGCGTTGAAAAACAGTTGAACACTGAAGCTTTCTTT. Amino acids: CSVEKQLNTEAFF.

The genes are TRBV7-3 and TRBJ2-1, with 11 bases that match TRBD2. V lost 0 bases and J lost 9; bases outside the gene matches: 7. There are 16 residues in the CDR3. Germline V CDR1 and CDR2: SGHTA, FQGTGA. CDR3 bases: TGTGCCAGCAGCTTAACGTTTACTAGCGGGAGTAGTGAGCAGTTCTTC. It is translated as CASSLTFTSGSSEQFF.

This clonotype was recorded a few times. The rearrangement joins TRBV20-1 to TRBJ2-7; no reliable D call. Per germline, CDR1 DFQATT and CDR2 SNEGSKA (reference sequence). The CDR3 is 13 amino acids. V was pared by 6 bases and J by 0 bases, with 12 bases between. The CDR3 DNA follows: TGCAGTGCAACCGGGCTTAGCTCCTACGAGCAGTACTTC. Translation: CSATGLSSYEQYF.

This clonotype was picked up many times. In nucleotides, the CDR3 is TGTGCCTGGATGGTAGGGACCGCCCGACGTGGGGAGACCCAGTACTTC. This codes for CAWMVGTARRGETQYF. J is TRBJ2-5 and V is TRBV30; tentatively, D is TRBD1 or TRBD2 (5 bases each). Trimming cost V 4 bases and J 5 bases, with 23 bases left between them. Germline V gene lookup returns CDR1 GTSNPN and CDR2 SVGIG (reference sequence). This CDR3 is built from 16 residues.

This clonotype was seen only a few times. The CDR3 loop reads CASTPLRQGRDTQYF. The CDR3 DNA sequence: TGTGCCAGCACCCCCTTGAGACAGGGCAGAGATACGCAGTATTTT. This chain joins TRBV27 and TRBJ2-3, with 7 bases matching TRBD1. V lost 7 bases and J lost 5; bases outside the gene matches: 12. The V gene's germline CDR1 is MNHEY and CDR2 SMNVEV (reference sequence). This CDR3 contains 15 residues.

The table lists this clonotype with many counts. CDR3 DNA sequence: TGTGCCAGCGGTGGCCGGACAGACAAAAACATTCAGTACTTC. It is translated as CASGGRTDKNIQYF. The chain has TRBV2 and TRBJ2-4; TRBD1 is a possible D gene (6 bases). V lost 8 bases and J lost 3, with 14 bases in between. There are 14 residues in the CDR3. Germline CDR1 and CDR2: SNHLY and FYNNEI.

This clonotype was counted between two and nine times. The junction departs from germline at one end; a sequencing error may be responsible. The chain links TRBV29-1 to TRBJ1-2; TRBD1 matches 8 bases. CDR3 length: 12 amino acids. Germline V gene lookup returns CDR1 SQVTM and CDR2 ANQGSEA. DNA for the CDR3: TGCAGCATTGAGGACAGGGCCTATGGCTACACCTTC. It encodes CSIEDRAYGYTF.

This clonotype has at least ten counts. The V and J genes are TRBV11-3 and TRBJ2-5; 7 bases line up with TRBD1. Germline V lookup: CDR1 SGHNT, CDR2 YENEEA. Trimming cost V 6 bases and J 5 bases; bases outside gene matches: 12. The CDR3 runs to 15 residues. The CDR3 nucleotides are TGTGCCAGCAGTCTCGGGACAGCCAGGTCGGAGACCCAGTACTTC. This encodes CASSLGTARSETQYF.

Ten or more counts support this clonotype. This chain connects TRBV30 to TRBJ1-1; no definite D call. The CDR3 consists of 11 residues. Germline lookup yields CDR1 GTSNPN and CDR2 SVGIG (reference sequence). V was clipped by 4 bases and J by 3 bases, with 6 bases between them. The CDR3 protein is CAWTRDTEAFF. In DNA form, the CDR3 reads TGTGCCTGGACCCGAGACACTGAAGCTTTCTTT.

This clonotype was counted ten times or more. The rearrangement links TRBV7-9 to TRBJ2-7; tentative D call: TRBD2 (6 bases). CDR3 size: 14 residues. Germline CDR1 reads SEHNR; CDR2 reads FQNEAQ (reference sequence). V gave up 3 bases and J gave up 1 base, with 10 bases separating them. The CDR3 reads CASSFAGRSYEQYF. For the CDR3, the DNA is TGTGCCAGCAGCTTTGCGGGAAGGTCCTACGAGCAGTACTTC.

This clonotype was counted a few times. The gene calls are TRBV28 and TRBJ2-3; D is unresolved. Germline lookup yields CDR1 MDHEN and CDR2 SYDVKM. The V end was cut by 2 bases, the J end by 4 bases, with 7 bases between. The CDR3 is 13 amino acids. The CDR3 DNA reads TGTGCCAGCAGTTTACCCAGTTCAGATACGCAGTATTTT. Translation gives CASSLPSSDTQYF.

The chain links TRBV27 to TRBJ2-5; D may be TRBD2 (5 bases). The V gene's germline CDR1 is MNHEY and CDR2 SMNVEV (reference sequence). The CDR3 spans 14 residues. V dropped 3 bases and J dropped 5 bases, with 13 bases sitting between them. The CDR3 DNA reads as TGTGCCAGCAGTTTTTCGGTTAGAGGGGAGACCCAGTACTTC. Translation gives CASSFSVRGETQYF.

This clonotype has only a few counts. V and J are TRBV13 and TRBJ1-1; unclear D gene. Germline-derived CDR1 and CDR2 are PRHDT and FYEKMQ (reference sequence). The CDR3 loop spans 15 amino acids. V was clipped by 5 bases and J by 1 base, with 14 bases between them. The CDR3 region is CASSQPRTANTEAFF. In DNA, the CDR3 is TGTGCCAGCAGCCAGCCCAGGACGGCGAACACTGAAGCTTTCTTT.

The rearrangement links TRBV2 to TRBJ2-3; 10 positions agree with TRBD2. J was trimmed by 4 bases and V by 4 bases; bases with no gene match: 5. The CDR3 runs to 15 residues. Germline V gives CDR1 SNHLY, CDR2 FYNNEI. Written as DNA, the CDR3 is TGTGCCAGCAGTGGACAGCGGGAGGGAGCAGATACGCAGTATTTT. It specifies CASSGQREGADTQYF.

A few counts support this clonotype. The chain is built from TRBV11-3 and TRBJ2-1; D call uncertain. CDR3 size: 13 residues. V gave up 5 bases and J gave up 7 bases, with 12 bases separating them. Germline V CDR1 and CDR2: SGHNT, YENEEA. The CDR3 is CASSPGQENEQFF. In nucleotides, the CDR3 is TGTGCCAGCAGCCCCGGGCAGGAAAATGAGCAGTTCTTC.

V and J are TRBV20-1 and TRBJ2-1; D possibly corresponds to TRBD2 (6 bases). The DNA end is a closer match to TRBJ2-7, so the J assignment may be wrong. The CDR3 extends over 16 amino acids. CDR1 is DFQATT and CDR2 is SNEGSKA in the germline V gene (reference sequence). The CDR3 sequence is CSARDWRASPSNEQYF. CDR3 in DNA: TGCAGTGCTAGAGATTGGAGGGCTAGCCCCTCGAATGAGCAGTACTTC.

This clonotype has only one observation. The rearrangement links TRBV10-3 to TRBJ2-1; 8 bases are a match to TRBD2. The V and J ends lost 5 bases and 6 bases, in that order; junction bases with no gene match: 9. The CDR3 loop spans 15 amino acids. Germline lookup yields CDR1 ENHRY and CDR2 SYGVKD. CDR3 sequence (DNA): TGTGCCATCAGTCTCCGGGAGGGTGGGGGCAATGAGCAGTTCTTC. Translation gives CAISLREGGGNEQFF.

The V gene is TRBV27, the J gene TRBJ2-3; D possibly corresponds to TRBD1 (5 bases). Per germline, CDR1 MNHEY and CDR2 SMNVEV (reference sequence). The CDR3 consists of 15 residues. Trimming pared 5 bases from V and 0 bases from J, leaving 12 bases between. CDR3 sequence reads: CASSPQGYSTDTQYF. DNA for the CDR3: TGTGCCAGCAGTCCCCAGGGATATAGCACAGATACGCAGTATTTT.

This clonotype was recorded a few times. CDR3 sequence: CSAKRVDSSYEQYF. The CDR3 coding sequence is TGCAGTGCGAAACGGGTAGACAGCTCCTACGAGCAGTACTTC. V usage is TRBV20-1 and J usage is TRBJ2-7, with D tentatively TRBD1 (5 bases). The CDR3 runs 14 residues. Trimming took 6 bases from V and 0 from J, leaving 15 bases between them. Per germline, CDR1 DFQATT and CDR2 SNEGSKA (reference sequence).

This clonotype was picked up many times. J is TRBJ2-7 and V is TRBV20-1; 7 bases match TRBD1. The germline gives CDR1 DFQATT, CDR2 SNEGSKA (reference sequence). This CDR3 has 14 amino acids. J was trimmed by 4 bases and V by 1 base; bases with no gene match: 7. Here the CDR3 reads CSARVTGEEYEQYF. The CDR3 bases are TGCAGTGCTAGAGTAACAGGGGAAGAGTACGAGCAGTACTTC.

The chain employs TRBV6-1 and TRBJ2-7; the match to TRBD1 covers 7 bases. Losses at the gene ends were 4 bases for V and 0 bases for J; bases not matched to a gene: 3. Germline lookup yields CDR1 MNHNS and CDR2 SASEGT. The CDR3 has 14 residues. CDR3 sequence: CASSAPGGSYEQYF. For the CDR3, the DNA is TGTGCCAGCAGTGCCCCAGGGGGCTCCTACGAGCAGTACTTC.

This clonotype occurred a few times. The J gene is TRBJ2-5, the V gene TRBV28; 7 positions match TRBD2. V shed 4 bases, J shed 5 bases, and the junction held 7 bases outside the gene matches. Germline values: CDR1 MDHEN, CDR2 SYDVKM. The CDR3 totals 14 residues. CDR3 in amino acids: CASSSPGLTETQYF. CDR3 nucleotides: TGTGCCAGCAGTTCCCCGGGACTAACTGAGACCCAGTACTTC.

This clonotype was seen a handful of times. V is TRBV5-6 and J is TRBJ1-6, with D perhaps matching TRBD1 (6 bases). V lost 0 bases and J 7 bases, leaving 20 bases between the germline ends. Looked up from germline, CDR1 is SGHDT and CDR2 is YYEEEE. This CDR3 is built from 18 residues. The CDR3 sequence: CASSLAGRGAGRNSPLHF. The DNA of the CDR3 is TGTGCCAGCAGCTTGGCCGGTCGGGGGGCCGGACGGAATTCACCCCTCCACTTT.

In its sample, this clonotype was seen many times. This rearrangement joins TRBV3-1 to TRBJ1-1; D gene ambiguous. The CDR3 contains 14 residues. With 4 bases removed from V and 0 bases from J, the gap between germline ends came to 9 bases. CDR1 and CDR2 from the germline V gene are LGHDT and YNNKEL (reference sequence). This CDR3 is CASSPHPLNTEAFF. Here the CDR3 DNA reads TGTGCCAGCAGCCCCCATCCCCTGAACACTGAAGCTTTCTTT. Using reference TRBV3-1 and TRBJ1-1 for the parts outside the CDR3, the full variable domain is DTAVSQTPKYLVTQMGNDKSIKCEQNLGHDTMYWYKQDSKKFLKIMFSYNNKELIINETVPNRFSPKSPDKAHLNLHINSLELGDSAVYFCASSPHPLNTEAFFGQGTRLTVV.

In DNA, the CDR3 is TGTGCCAGCAGTGAAGCGCTGAGGGGTTTGGCTACAGGGTCCTACGAGCAGTACTTC. This gives the protein CASSEALRGLATGSYEQYF. The V call is TRBV6-1, the J call TRBJ2-7, with D tentatively TRBD1 (6 bases). Trimming took off 0 bases at V and 1 base at J, with 22 bases between the two ends. Per germline, CDR1 MNHNS and CDR2 SASEGT. This CDR3 has 19 amino acids.

In this sample, this clonotype turned up a few times. The gene calls are TRBV3-1 and TRBJ2-3; TRBD2 matches at 12 bases. V shed 3 bases and J 2 bases; nucleotides not matched to a gene: 18. Germline CDR1 is LGHDT and CDR2 is YNNKEL (reference sequence). The CDR3 has 21 amino acids. CDR3 sequence: CASSHSEEGLAGVVPTDTQYF. CDR3 sequence (DNA): TGTGCCAGCAGCCACTCTGAGGAGGGACTAGCGGGCGTCGTGCCCACAGATACGCAGTATTTT.

This clonotype was seen more than once but under ten times. V usage is TRBV5-1 and J usage is TRBJ2-3; no reliable D call. V was trimmed by 0 bases and J by 1 base, leaving 12 bases between them. The germline V gene encodes CDR1 SGHRS and CDR2 YFSETQ. The CDR3 has 16 amino acids. In DNA, the CDR3 is TGCGCCAGCAGCTTGGAACCTCTGGGCGGCACAGATACGCAGTATTTT. This encodes CASSLEPLGGTDTQYF.

This clonotype was observed a few times. The chain carries TRBV20-1 and TRBJ1-6, with D possibly TRBD1 on 5 matching bases. V dropped 6 bases and J dropped 0 bases, with 15 bases sitting between them. Germline V gene lookup returns CDR1 DFQATT and CDR2 SNEGSKA (reference sequence). The CDR3 has 16 residues. The CDR3 sequence: CSADGTASSYNSPLHF. In DNA form, the CDR3 reads TGCAGTGCAGACGGGACGGCGAGCTCCTATAATTCACCCCTCCACTTT.

This clonotype has ten or more counts. J is TRBJ2-1 and V is TRBV7-9, with 9 positions matching TRBD1. This CDR3 contains 13 residues. CDR1 SEHNR and CDR2 FQNEAQ come from the germline V gene (reference sequence). V was pared by 5 bases and J by 6 bases, with 2 bases of the junction left unmatched. DNA for the CDR3: TGTGCCAGCAGCCGACAGGGGGTCAATGAGCAGTTCTTC. Translated: CASSRQGVNEQFF. The full variable domain, its missing parts supplied by reference TRBV7-9 and TRBJ2-1, is DTGVSQNPRHKITKRGQNVTFRCDPISEHNRLYWYRQTLGQGPEFLTYFQNEAQLEKSRLLSDRFSAERPKGSFSTLEIQRTEQGDSAMYLCASSRQGVNEQFFGPGTRLTVL.